Following are 23 T cell receptor beta chains from one sample sequenced in a study of post-analysis software for immune sequencing data. The study, taken as a whole, reports: Controls had lower frequencies than patients of four or five TRBV segments, which included TRBV5-6, TRBV5-1 and TRBV20-1.

The authors incorporated unique molecular identifiers into the TCR beta cDNA libraries. MiXCR, applied by TCRdb to the PCR reads, yields one record per CDR3 protein. The sample yields roughly 180,000 distinct CDR3 sequences, about 30% seen once. These receptors lack a known antigen. The sequenced sample consisted of blood. The receptors come from a girl aged 10 to 17 with multiple sclerosis.

In this sample, this clonotype turned up many times. The gene calls are TRBV4-2 and TRBJ1-2; D unclear. The CDR3 runs 15 residues. V was trimmed by 0 bases and J by 4 bases, leaving 12 bases between them. Germline-derived CDR1 and CDR2 are LGHNA and YNFKEQ. DNA for the CDR3: TGTGCCAGCAGCCAAGATCGGGGTAATGTCTATGGCTACACCTTC. This gives the protein CASSQDRGNVYGYTF.

The CDR3, as DNA: TGTGCCAGTAGTCAAGGGGGACGAAGCCAAGAGACCCAGTACTTC. Translated, it gives CASSQGGRSQETQYF. The rearrangement uses TRBV19 and TRBJ2-5; D might be TRBD1 (6 bases). The CDR3 is made up of 15 amino acids. Trimming left V 5 bases short and J 1 base short, with 14 bases between. CDR1 is LNHDA, CDR2 SQIVND, per germline (reference sequence).

This clonotype was detected many times. The chain has TRBV10-2 and TRBJ2-7; 13 bases line up with TRBD2. The CDR3 is 14 amino acids. Per the germline V gene, CDR1 is WSHSY and CDR2 is SAAADI. V dropped 6 bases and J dropped 9; count of bases not matched to a gene: 8. This chain's CDR3 is CASRPGLAGVGQYF. CDR3 DNA sequence: TGCGCCAGCAGACCCGGACTAGCGGGAGTCGGGCAGTACTTC.

This clonotype occurred a few times. The chain combines TRBV12-3 or TRBV12-4 with TRBJ1-5; 8 positions agree with TRBD1. The ends lost 5 bases at V and 4 bases at J; junction bases unmatched: 7. This CDR3 is built from 15 residues. CDR3 DNA: TGTGCCAGCAGTGCCTCGACAGGGGCAAATCAGCCCCAGCATTTT. The encoded protein is CASSASTGANQPQHF.

Of note for this clonotype: A read error may be the cause here, since a much bigger clone is one base away. V usage is TRBV20-1 and J usage is TRBJ1-2; D ambiguous. The CDR3 is 12 residues long. V shed 6 bases and J shed 4 bases, with 12 bases lying between them. The germline gives CDR1 DFQATT, CDR2 SNEGSKA (reference sequence). This chain's CDR3 is CSAPEGVYGYTF. DNA for the CDR3: TGCAGTGCCCCGGAGGGCGTCTATGGCTACACCTTC.

This clonotype was counted many times. The rearrangement uses TRBV5-4 and TRBJ2-3, with 8 bases matching TRBD1. This CDR3 contains 18 residues. The trim removed 3 bases at V and 3 bases at J, leaving 15 bases unmatched. Germline CDR1 reads SGHNT; CDR2 reads YYREEE (reference sequence). The CDR3 sequence: CASSSLLGTGRATDTQYF. The CDR3 DNA follows: TGTGCCAGCAGCTCTCTACTGGGGACAGGACGGGCAACAGATACGCAGTATTTT.

A few counts support this clonotype. This chain joins TRBV5-6 and TRBJ1-1; 7 bases align to TRBD1. The CDR3 is made up of 13 amino acids. V trimming: 0 bases; J trimming: 7 bases; junction bases outside the gene matches: 3. Germline CDR1 reads SGHDT; CDR2 reads YYEEEE. CDR3 nucleotides: TGTGCCAGCAGCTTGGGACAGGGCCGTGAAGCTTTCTTT. Amino acids: CASSLGQGREAFF.

At least ten counts were recorded for this clonotype. J is TRBJ1-2 and V is TRBV29-1; D call uncertain. Germline CDR1 and CDR2: SQVTM and ANQGSEA. V was shortened by 2 bases and J by 4 bases, with 8 bases between the two germline ends. CDR3 length equals 12 residues. The CDR3 spells CSVESGVYGYTF. In DNA form, the CDR3 reads TGCAGCGTTGAATCCGGGGTCTATGGCTACACCTTC.

To note about this clonotype: This could be a read error, since a much larger clone is one nucleotide away. The chain is built from TRBV2 and TRBJ2-1; the D is unclear. This CDR3 contains 13 residues. The ends were cut back, 11 bases at V and 4 bases at J, with 15 bases in the middle. Germline values: CDR1 SNHLY, CDR2 FYNNEI. The DNA of the CDR3 is TGTGCCTCCACTCCTCTTAGTTACAATGAGCAGTTCTTC. As protein: CASTPLSYNEQFF.

Points on this clonotype: A single base separates this from a much larger clone, so it may be a read error. The V call is TRBV6-5, the J call TRBJ2-1; tentatively, D is TRBD1 or TRBD2 (5 bases each). The CDR3 is 12 amino acids. Germline V lookup: CDR1 MNHEY, CDR2 SVGAGI. The CDR3 reads CASGYEGNEQFF. Written as DNA, the CDR3 is TGTGCCAGCGGTTACGAGGGGAATGAGCAGTTCTTC.

To note about this clonotype: Possible read error: a much larger clone is one base away. The rearrangement links TRBV14 to TRBJ2-7; no clear D. The CDR3 runs 11 residues. V was cut by 3 bases and J by 2 bases, with 2 bases left in between. From germline, CDR1 is SGHDN and CDR2 FVKESK. The CDR3 sequence is CASSHAYEQYF. Written as DNA, the CDR3 is TGTGCCAGCAGCCACGCCTACGAGCAGTACTTC. Full variable domain (remainder filled in from reference TRBV14 and TRBJ2-7): EAGVTQFPSHSVIEKGQTVTLRCDPISGHDNLYWYRRVMGKEIKFLLHFVKESKQDESGMPNNRFLAERTGGTYSTLKVQPAELEDSGVYFCASSHAYEQYFGPGTRLTVT.

This clonotype was detected many times. The chain joins TRBV20-1 to TRBJ2-1, with 12 bases lining up with TRBD1. V was clipped by 0 bases and J by 10 bases; unmatched bases: 4. The germline V gene encodes CDR1 DFQATT and CDR2 SNEGSKA (reference sequence). This CDR3 comprises 14 residues. The CDR3 sequence: CSAREGQGASEQFF. Written as DNA, the CDR3 is TGCAGTGCTAGAGAGGGACAGGGGGCGTCGGAGCAGTTCTTC.

A few counts support this clonotype. The gene calls are TRBV27 and TRBJ2-5; 11 nucleotides align to TRBD2. The CDR3 is 18 amino acids. With V trimmed by 3 bases and J by 1 base, 10 bases remained unmatched. Germline assignment: CDR1 MNHEY and CDR2 SMNVEV (reference sequence). The CDR3 bases are TGTGCCAGCAGTTTTTTGGGACTAGCGGAGGGACCCCAAGAGACCCAGTACTTC. This gives the protein CASSFLGLAEGPQETQYF.

As regards this clonotype: A much larger clone lies one base from this, so it may be a read error. The chain recombines TRBV20-1 with TRBJ2-5; 9 nucleotides match TRBD2. The CDR3 is 14 residues long. Germline V gene data show CDR1 as DFQATT and CDR2 as SNEGSKA (reference sequence). Here the CDR3 reads CSASSTSGQETRYF. Written as DNA, the CDR3 is TGCAGTGCTAGTTCGACTAGCGGCCAAGAGACCCGGTACTTC.

The J gene is TRBJ1-3, the V gene TRBV12-3 or TRBV12-4; 7 nucleotides agree with TRBD1. The CDR3 runs 16 residues. V lost 4 bases and J lost 0; bases outside the gene matches: 6. The DNA for the CDR3 is TGTGCCAGCAGTTCTAGCCGGGACAGCTCTGGAAACACCATATATTTT. It specifies CASSSSRDSSGNTIYF.

In this sample, this clonotype turned up a few times. This may arise from a read error, as a much more abundant clone is one base away. V and J are TRBV6-6 and TRBJ2-4, with no clear D. The DNA end favors TRBJ2-7, so the J call may be wrong. This CDR3 contains 11 residues. Germline CDR1 is MNHNY and CDR2 is SVGAGI (reference sequence). Written as DNA, the CDR3 is TGTGCCGGCAGCGTTAGCTACGAGCAGTACTTC. Its protein is CAGSVSYEQYF.

This clonotype appeared many times. V usage is TRBV12-3 or TRBV12-4 and J usage is TRBJ2-5, with 11 bases that match TRBD2. The CDR3 has 14 residues. Unmatched junction bases numbered 1, after V lost 3 bases and J lost 4 bases. CDR3 protein: CASSFGLAGETQYF. CDR3 nucleotide sequence: TGTGCCAGCAGTTTCGGACTAGCGGGAGAGACCCAGTACTTC.

The chain links TRBV12-3 or TRBV12-4 to TRBJ1-6; no clear D gene. The CDR3 has 15 amino acids. With 4 bases removed from V and 4 bases from J, the gap between germline ends came to 11 bases. The CDR3 here is CASSSSGIYNSPLHF. DNA of the CDR3: TGTGCCAGCAGTTCCTCCGGGATTTATAATTCACCCCTCCACTTT.

The rearrangement links TRBV6-5 to TRBJ2-2; 8 nucleotides align to TRBD2. The CDR3 covers 17 residues. Per the germline V gene, CDR1 is MNHEY and CDR2 is SVGAGI. J gave up 4 bases and V 0 bases, and 7 bases lay outside the gene matches. DNA for the CDR3: TGTGCCAGCAGTTACTCGGGCAGCGGGAGTAGCACCGGGGAGCTGTTTTTT. It is translated as CASSYSGSGSSTGELFF.

This chain links TRBV5-5 with TRBJ2-7; D not resolved. The CDR3 has 13 amino acids. V lost 2 bases to trimming and J lost 5 bases, with 11 bases between them. The V gene's germline CDR1 is SGHKS and CDR2 YYEKEE (reference sequence). The CDR3 here is CASSLPGPDEQYF. The DNA of the CDR3 is TGTGCCAGCAGCTTACCAGGACCGGACGAGCAGTACTTC.

This clonotype has a count of ten or more. The chain uses TRBV12-3 or TRBV12-4 and TRBJ2-1; 9 bases match TRBD1. The CDR3 has 14 amino acids. After removal of 5 bases from V and 7 bases from J, the junction contained 6 bases not matched to a gene. The CDR3 DNA sequence: TGTGCCAGCAGTCCTGGGACAGGGAGGAATGAGCAGTTCTTC. Protein sequence: CASSPGTGRNEQFF.

This clonotype was detected a few times. The rearrangement uses TRBV7-9 and TRBJ2-7; maybe TRBD1 (7 bases). CDR1 and CDR2 (germline): SEHNR, FQNEAQ (reference sequence). The CDR3 covers 16 residues. The V end lost 5 bases, the J end lost 7 bases, and 24 bases lay between the germline ends. The CDR3 region is CASSAAGGRGGNEQYF. The DNA for the CDR3 is TGTGCCAGCAGCGCGGCAGGGGGGAGAGGGGGCAATGAGCAGTACTTC.

This clonotype was counted between two and nine times. This chain joins TRBV7-9 and TRBJ2-7; possibly TRBD1 for D (6 bases). V was shortened by 7 bases and J by 5 bases, with 12 bases between the two germline ends. The CDR3 consists of 12 residues. Germline loops: CDR1 SEHNR, CDR2 FQNEAQ (reference sequence). CDR3 loop: CASTPTGNEQYF. In DNA, the CDR3 is TGTGCCAGCACCCCCACAGGGAACGAGCAGTACTTC.